Below, one TCR beta chain is given with its context. Its antigen is not identified. With UMI labels, 5' RACE was used to prepare the TRB cDNA libraries. Reprocessing the 5' RACE reads, TCRdb reports a single entry for every CDR3 protein and omits DNA. This table holds about 81,000 distinct CDR3 sequences. Germline assignment: CDR1 SGHNT and CDR2 YYREEE (reference sequence). CDR3 length: 14 amino acids. CD45RO-CCR7+CD27+CD95- marked naive CD8+ T cells. The data are from a study of CXCR3-negative and CXCR3-positive naive CD8 T cells. Study-level results: Both of the naive subsets showed about the same high diversity, but memory CD8+ cells had much less. The TRB CDR3s that CXCR3-positive naive cells carried were more hydrophobic than those of CXCR3-negative naive cells.

Sequencing was carried out using naive CXCR3- CD8+ T cells from blood. Described subset: CD45RO-CCR7+CD27+CD95- naive CD8+ T cells lacking CXCR3 (TNR3-). This clonotype was obtained from a human donor in good health. Some clones in this sample may be carry-over from other donors' samples. The chain couples TRBV5-4 to TRBJ2-7; the D call from TCRdb, TRBD2, cannot be confirmed without DNA. The CDR3 sequence: CASSGGLAVGEQYF.